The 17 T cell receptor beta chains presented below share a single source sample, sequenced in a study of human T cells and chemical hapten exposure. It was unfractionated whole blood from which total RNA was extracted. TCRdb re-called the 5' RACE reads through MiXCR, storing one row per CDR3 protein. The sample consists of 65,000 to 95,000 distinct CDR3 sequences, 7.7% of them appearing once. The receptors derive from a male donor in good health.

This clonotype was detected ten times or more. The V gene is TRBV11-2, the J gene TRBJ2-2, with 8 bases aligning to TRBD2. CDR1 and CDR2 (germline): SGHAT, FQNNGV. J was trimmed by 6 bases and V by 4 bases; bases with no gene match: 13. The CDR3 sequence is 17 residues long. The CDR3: CASSSRSGGGRAGELFF. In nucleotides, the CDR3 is TGTGCCAGCAGCTCCCGCAGCGGGGGCGGTAGGGCCGGGGAGCTGTTTTTT. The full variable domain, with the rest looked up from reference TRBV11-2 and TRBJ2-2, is EAGVAQSPRYKIIEKRQSVAFWCNPISGHATLYWYQQILGQGPKLLIQFQNNGVVDDSQLPKDRFSAERLKGVDSTLKIQPAKLEDSAVYLCASSSRSGGGRAGELFFGEGSRLTVL.

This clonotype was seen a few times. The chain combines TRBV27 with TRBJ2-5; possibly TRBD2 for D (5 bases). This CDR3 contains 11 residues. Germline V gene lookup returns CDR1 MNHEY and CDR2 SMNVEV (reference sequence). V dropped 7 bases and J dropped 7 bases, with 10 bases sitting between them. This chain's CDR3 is CASNNRGTQYF. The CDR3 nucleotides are TGTGCCAGCAACAACCGGGGGACCCAGTACTTC.

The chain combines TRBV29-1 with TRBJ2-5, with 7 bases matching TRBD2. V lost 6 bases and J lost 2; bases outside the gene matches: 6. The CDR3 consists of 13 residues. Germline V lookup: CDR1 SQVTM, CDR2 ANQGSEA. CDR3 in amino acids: CSVLASGQETQYF. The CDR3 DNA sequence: TGCAGCGTGCTTGCTAGCGGACAAGAGACCCAGTACTTC.

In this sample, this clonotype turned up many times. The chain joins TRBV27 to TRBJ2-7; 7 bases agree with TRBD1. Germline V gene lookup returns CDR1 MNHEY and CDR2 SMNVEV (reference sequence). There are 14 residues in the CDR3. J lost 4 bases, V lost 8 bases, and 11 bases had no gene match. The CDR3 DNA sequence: TGTGCCAGCGGCCCGGCAGGACAGGCTTACGAGCAGTACTTC. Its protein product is CASGPAGQAYEQYF.

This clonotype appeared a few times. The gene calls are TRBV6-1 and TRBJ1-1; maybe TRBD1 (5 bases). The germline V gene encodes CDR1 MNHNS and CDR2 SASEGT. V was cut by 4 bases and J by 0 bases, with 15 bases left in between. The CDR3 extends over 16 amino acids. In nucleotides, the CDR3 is TGTGCCAGCAGTGGCGGGGGGAAATTCATGAACACTGAAGCTTTCTTT. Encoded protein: CASSGGGKFMNTEAFF.

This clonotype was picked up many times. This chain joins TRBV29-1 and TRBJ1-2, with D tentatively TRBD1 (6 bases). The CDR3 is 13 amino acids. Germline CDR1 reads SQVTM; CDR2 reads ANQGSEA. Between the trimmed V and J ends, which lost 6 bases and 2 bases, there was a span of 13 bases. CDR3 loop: CSVAGAENYGYTF. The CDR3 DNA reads TGCAGCGTGGCAGGGGCCGAGAACTATGGCTACACCTTC.

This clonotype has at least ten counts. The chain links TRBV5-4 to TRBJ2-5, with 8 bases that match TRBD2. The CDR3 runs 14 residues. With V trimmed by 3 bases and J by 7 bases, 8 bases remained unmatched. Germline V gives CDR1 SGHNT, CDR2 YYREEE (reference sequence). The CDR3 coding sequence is TGTGCCAGCAGCTCCGGGACTAGATCGGGGACCCAGTACTTC. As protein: CASSSGTRSGTQYF.

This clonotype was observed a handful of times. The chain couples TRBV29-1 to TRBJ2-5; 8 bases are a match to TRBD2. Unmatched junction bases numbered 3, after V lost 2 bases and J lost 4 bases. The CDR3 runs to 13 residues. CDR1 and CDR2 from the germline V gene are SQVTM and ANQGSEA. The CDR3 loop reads CSVESSGAETQYF. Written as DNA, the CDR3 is TGCAGCGTTGAAAGTAGCGGGGCAGAGACCCAGTACTTC.

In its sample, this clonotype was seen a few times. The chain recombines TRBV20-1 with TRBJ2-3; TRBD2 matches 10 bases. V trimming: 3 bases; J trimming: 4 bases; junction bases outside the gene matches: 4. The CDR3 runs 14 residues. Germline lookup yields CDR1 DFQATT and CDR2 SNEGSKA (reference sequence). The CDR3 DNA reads TGCAGTGCTAGGACTAGCGGGCGCGCAGATACGCAGTATTTT. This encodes CSARTSGRADTQYF.

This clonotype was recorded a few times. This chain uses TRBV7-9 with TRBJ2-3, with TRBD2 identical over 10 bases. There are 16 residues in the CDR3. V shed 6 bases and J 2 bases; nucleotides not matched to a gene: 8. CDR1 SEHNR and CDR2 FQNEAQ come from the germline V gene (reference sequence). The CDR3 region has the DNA TGTGCCAGCAGGAGCAAGAGCGGGGGGGACACAGATACGCAGTATTTT. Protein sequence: CASRSKSGGDTDTQYF. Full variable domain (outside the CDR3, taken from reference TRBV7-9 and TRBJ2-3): DTGVSQNPRHKITKRGQNVTFRCDPISEHNRLYWYRQTLGQGPEFLTYFQNEAQLEKSRLLSDRFSAERPKGSFSTLEIQRTEQGDSAMYLCASRSKSGGDTDTQYFGPGTRLTVL.

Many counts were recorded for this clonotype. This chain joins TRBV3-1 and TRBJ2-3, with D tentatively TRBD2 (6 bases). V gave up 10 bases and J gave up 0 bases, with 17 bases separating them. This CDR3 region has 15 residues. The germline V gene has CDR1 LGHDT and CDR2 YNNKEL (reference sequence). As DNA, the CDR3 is TGTGCCACCGGAGGGACGGTAACTAGCACAGATACGCAGTATTTT. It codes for CATGGTVTSTDTQYF.

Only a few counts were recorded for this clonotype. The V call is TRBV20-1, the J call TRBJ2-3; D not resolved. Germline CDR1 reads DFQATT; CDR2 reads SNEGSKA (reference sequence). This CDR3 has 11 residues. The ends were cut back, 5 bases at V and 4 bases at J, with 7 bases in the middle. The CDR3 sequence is CSAATADTQYF. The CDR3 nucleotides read TGCAGTGCTGCGACCGCAGATACGCAGTATTTT.

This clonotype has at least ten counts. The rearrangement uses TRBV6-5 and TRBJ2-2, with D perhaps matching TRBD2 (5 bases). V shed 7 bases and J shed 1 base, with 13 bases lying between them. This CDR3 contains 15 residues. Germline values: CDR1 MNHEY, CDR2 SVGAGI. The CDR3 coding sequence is TGTGCCAGCACCGACTGGAGCGGGAACACCGGGGAGCTGTTTTTT. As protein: CASTDWSGNTGELFF.

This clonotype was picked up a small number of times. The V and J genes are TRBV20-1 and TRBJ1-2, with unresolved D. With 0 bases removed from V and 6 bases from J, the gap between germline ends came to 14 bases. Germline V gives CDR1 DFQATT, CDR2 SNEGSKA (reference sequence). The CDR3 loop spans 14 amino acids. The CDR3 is CSARDFEGKNGYTF. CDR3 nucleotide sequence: TGCAGTGCTAGAGATTTTGAAGGGAAAAATGGCTACACCTTC.

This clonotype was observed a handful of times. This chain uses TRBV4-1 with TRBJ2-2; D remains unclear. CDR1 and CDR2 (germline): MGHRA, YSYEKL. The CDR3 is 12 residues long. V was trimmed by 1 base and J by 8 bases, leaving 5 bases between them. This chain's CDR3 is CASSQVLGELFF. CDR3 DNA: TGCGCCAGCAGCCAAGTACTGGGGGAGCTGTTTTTT.

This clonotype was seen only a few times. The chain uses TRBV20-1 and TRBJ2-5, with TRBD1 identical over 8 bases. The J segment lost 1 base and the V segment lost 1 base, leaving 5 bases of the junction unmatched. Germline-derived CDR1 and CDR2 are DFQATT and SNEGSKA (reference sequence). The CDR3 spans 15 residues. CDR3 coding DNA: TGCAGTGCTAGAGCCGGGACAGGTTTCCAAGAGACCCAGTACTTC. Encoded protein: CSARAGTGFQETQYF.

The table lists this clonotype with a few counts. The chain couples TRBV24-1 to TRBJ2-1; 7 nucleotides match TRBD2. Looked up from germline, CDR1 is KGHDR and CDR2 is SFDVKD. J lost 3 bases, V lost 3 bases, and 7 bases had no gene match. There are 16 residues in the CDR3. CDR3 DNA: TGTGCCACCAGTGATACCTCAGCGGGGTTCTACAATGAGCAGTTCTTC. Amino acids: CATSDTSAGFYNEQFF.